This T cell receptor (beta chain) stems from a study of PD-1 blockade in classical Hodgkin lymphoma. Looking at the study overall: Every 2 weeks, patients got 3 mg/kg intravenous nivolumab.

The V gene's germline CDR1 is MDHEN and CDR2 SYDVKM. V was trimmed by 7 bases and J by 7 bases, leaving 19 bases between them. The CDR3 loop spans 15 amino acids. About this clone: Its antigen is not identified.

No patient escaped relapse after autologous stem cell transplantation, and brentuximab vedotin exposure varied. Clones were read by immunoSEQ multiplex PCR, and TCRdb kept only the in-frame ones, dropping some. Among almost 100,000 clones listed, roughly 92% were seen once. General study points: A significant rise in TCR diversity by C4D1 was seen for CD4+ but not CD8+ cells.

V is TRBV28 and J is TRBJ2-2; no clear D. The clonotype was recovered from a human donor with classical Hodgkin lymphoma. This sample comprised peripheral blood mononuclear cells (PBMCs), obtained at baseline. CDR3: CASTLGSPRDGELFF. CDR3 nucleotide sequence: TGTGCCAGCACCTTGGGTAGCCCAAGGGACGGGGAGCTGTTTTTT.